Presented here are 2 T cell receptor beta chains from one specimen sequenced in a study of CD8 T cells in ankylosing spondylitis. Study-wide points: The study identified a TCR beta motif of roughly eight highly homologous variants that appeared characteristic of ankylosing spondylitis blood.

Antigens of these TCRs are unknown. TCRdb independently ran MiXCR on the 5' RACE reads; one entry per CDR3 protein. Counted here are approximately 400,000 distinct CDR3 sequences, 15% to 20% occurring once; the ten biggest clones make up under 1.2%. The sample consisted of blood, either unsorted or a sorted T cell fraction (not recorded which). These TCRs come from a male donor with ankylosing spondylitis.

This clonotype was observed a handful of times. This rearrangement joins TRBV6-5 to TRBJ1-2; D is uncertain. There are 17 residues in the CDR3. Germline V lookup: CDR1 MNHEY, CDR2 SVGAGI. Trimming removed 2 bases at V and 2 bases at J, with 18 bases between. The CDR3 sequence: CASSYVRGGQTNYGYTF. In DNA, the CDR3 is TGTGCCAGCAGTTACGTCCGTGGCGGGCAGACCAACTATGGCTACACCTTC.

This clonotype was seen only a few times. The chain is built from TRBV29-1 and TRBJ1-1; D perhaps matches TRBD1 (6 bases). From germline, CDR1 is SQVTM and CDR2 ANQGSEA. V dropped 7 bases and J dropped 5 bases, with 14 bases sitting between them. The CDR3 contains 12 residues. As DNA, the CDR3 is TGCAGCGGGGGACACCCGGGGACTGAAGCTTTCTTT. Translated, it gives CSGGHPGTEAFF.